This T cell receptor beta chain was retrieved from a study of shared clonotypes between healthy human individuals. In this sample, this clone turned up a few times. Only CD45RO-negative cells positively selected for CCR7 counted as naive CD8 cells, so terminally differentiated effector memory CD45RA+ cells were excluded. The DNA input per sorted-subset replicate PCR was 150 to 200 ng, corresponding to 30,000 or so T cell genomes. Clones were read by immunoSEQ multiplex PCR, and TCRdb kept only the in-frame ones, dropping some. The data hold about 2 million clones, with approximately 95% observed a single time. The germline V gene has CDR1 SGHAT and CDR2 FQNNGV. The V end lost 1 base, the J end lost 8 bases, and 12 bases lay between the germline ends. The CDR3 runs 15 residues.

This TCR came from a young man in good health. Sequenced input: naive CD8+ T cells sorted from blood. This rearrangement joins TRBV11-2 to TRBJ1-6; maybe TRBD1 (5 bases). The CDR3 region is CASSLGRGSDSPLHF. CDR3 DNA sequence: TGTGCCAGCAGCTTAGGTAGGGGCAGTGATTCACCCCTCCACTTT.